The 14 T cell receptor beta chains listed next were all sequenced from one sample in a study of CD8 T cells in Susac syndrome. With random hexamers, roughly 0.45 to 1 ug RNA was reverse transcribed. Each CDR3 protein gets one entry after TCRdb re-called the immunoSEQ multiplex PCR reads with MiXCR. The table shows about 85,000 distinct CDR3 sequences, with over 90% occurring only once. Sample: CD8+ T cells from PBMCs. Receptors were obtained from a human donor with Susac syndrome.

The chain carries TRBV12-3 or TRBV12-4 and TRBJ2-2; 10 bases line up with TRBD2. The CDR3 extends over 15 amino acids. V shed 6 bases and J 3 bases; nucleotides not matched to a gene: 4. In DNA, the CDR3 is TGTGCCAGCAGGCTAGCGGGAGCAGACACCGGGGAGCTGTTTTTT. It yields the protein CASRLAGADTGELFF.

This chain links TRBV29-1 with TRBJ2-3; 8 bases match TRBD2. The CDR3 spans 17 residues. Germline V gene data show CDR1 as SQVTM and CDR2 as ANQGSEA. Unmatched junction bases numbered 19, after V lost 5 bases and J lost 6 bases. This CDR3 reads CSVSGGFGGGRLDTQYF. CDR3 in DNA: TGCAGCGTTAGTGGCGGGTTTGGGGGCGGGAGGCTCGATACGCAGTATTTT.

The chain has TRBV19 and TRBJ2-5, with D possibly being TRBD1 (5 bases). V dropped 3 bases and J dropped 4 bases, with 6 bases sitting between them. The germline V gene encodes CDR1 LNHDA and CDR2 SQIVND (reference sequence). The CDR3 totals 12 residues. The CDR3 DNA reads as TGTGCCAGTAGTATTACAGGAGAGACCCAGTACTTC. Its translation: CASSITGETQYF.

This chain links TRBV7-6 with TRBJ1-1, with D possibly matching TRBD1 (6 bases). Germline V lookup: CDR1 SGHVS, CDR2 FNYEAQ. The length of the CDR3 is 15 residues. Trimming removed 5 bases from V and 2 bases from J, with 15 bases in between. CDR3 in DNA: TGTGCCAGCAGCGACACAGGGAGTGGTAACACTGAAGCTTTCTTT. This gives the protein CASSDTGSGNTEAFF.

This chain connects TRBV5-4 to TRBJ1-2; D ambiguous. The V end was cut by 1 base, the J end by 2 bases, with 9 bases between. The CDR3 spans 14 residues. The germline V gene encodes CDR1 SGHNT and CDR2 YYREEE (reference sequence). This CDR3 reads CASSLLPGNYGYTF. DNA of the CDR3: TGTGCCAGCAGCTTGCTTCCCGGGAACTATGGCTACACCTTC. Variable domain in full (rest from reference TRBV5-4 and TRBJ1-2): ETGVTQSPTHLIKTRGQQVTLRCSSQSGHNTVSWYQQALGQGPQFIFQYYREEENGRGNFPPRFSGLQFPNYSSELNVNALELDDSALYLCASSLLPGNYGYTFGSGTRLTVV.

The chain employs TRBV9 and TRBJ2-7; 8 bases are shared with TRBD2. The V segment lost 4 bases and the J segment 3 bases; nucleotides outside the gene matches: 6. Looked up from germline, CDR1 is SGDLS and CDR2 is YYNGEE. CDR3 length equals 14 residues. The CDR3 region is CASSPSGRNYEQYF. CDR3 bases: TGTGCCAGCAGCCCAAGCGGGAGAAACTACGAGCAGTACTTC.

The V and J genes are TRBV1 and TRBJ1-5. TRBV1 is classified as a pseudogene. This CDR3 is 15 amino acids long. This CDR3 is CTSSQEAGVDQPQHF. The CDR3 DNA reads TGCACCAGCAGCCAAGAAGCGGGGGTGGATCAGCCCCAGCATTTT.

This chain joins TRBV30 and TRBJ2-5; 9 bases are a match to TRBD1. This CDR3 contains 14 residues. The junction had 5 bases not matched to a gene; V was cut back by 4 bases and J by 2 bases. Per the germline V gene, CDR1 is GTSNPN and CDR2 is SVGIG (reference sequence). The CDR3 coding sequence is TGTGCCTGGACCACAGGGACAGGGCAAGAGACCCAGTACTTC. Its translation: CAWTTGTGQETQYF.

CDR3 loop: CSTDPLAGEGDTQYF. In nucleotides, the CDR3 is TGCAGCACCGACCCCCTAGCGGGAGAGGGCGATACGCAGTATTTT. The rearrangement joins TRBV29-1 to TRBJ2-3, with 10 bases fitting TRBD2. After removal of 8 bases from V and 6 bases from J, the junction contained 14 bases not matched to a gene. Germline V gene lookup returns CDR1 SQVTM and CDR2 ANQGSEA. The CDR3 length is 15 residues.

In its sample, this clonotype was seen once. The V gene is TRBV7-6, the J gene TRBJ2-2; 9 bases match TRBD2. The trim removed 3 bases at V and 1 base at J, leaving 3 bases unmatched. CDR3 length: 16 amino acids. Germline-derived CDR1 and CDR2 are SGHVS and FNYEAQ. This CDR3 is CASSLTTSGNTGELFF. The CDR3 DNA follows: TGTGCCAGCAGCTTGACGACTAGCGGGAACACCGGGGAGCTGTTTTTT.

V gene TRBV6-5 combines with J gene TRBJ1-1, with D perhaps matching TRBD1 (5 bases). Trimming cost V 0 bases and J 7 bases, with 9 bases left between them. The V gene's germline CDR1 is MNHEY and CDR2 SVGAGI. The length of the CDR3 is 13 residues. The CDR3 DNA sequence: TGTGCCAGCAGTTACTCGACAGAACTTGAAGCTTTCTTT. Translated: CASSYSTELEAFF.

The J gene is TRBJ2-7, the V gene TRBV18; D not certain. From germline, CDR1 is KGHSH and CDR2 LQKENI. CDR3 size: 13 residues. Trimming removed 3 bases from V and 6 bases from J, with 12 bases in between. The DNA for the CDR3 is TGTGCCAGCTCACCGGCTCAGAGTGGCGAGCAGTACTTC. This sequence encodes CASSPAQSGEQYF.

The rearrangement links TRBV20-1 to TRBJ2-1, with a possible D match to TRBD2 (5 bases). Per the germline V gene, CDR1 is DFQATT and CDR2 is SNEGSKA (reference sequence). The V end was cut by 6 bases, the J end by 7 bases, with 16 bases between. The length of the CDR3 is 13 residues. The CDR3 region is CSAEKRIGNEQFF. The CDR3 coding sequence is TGCAGTGCGGAAAAGCGGATTGGGAATGAGCAGTTCTTC.

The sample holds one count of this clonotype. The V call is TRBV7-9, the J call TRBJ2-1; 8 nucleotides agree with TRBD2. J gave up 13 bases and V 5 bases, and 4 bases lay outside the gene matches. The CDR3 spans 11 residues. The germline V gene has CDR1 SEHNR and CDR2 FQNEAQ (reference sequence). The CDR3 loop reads CASSPGGGQFF. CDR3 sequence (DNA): TGTGCCAGCAGCCCCGGGGGGGGTCAGTTCTTC. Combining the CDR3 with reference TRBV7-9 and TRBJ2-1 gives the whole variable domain DTGVSQNPRHKITKRGQNVTFRCDPISEHNRLYWYRQTLGQGPEFLTYFQNEAQLEKSRLLSDRFSAERPKGSFSTLEIQRTEQGDSAMYLCASSPGGGQFFGPGTRLTVL.